Following are 29 T cell receptor beta chains from one sample sequenced in a study of metastatic and nonmetastatic thyroid tumors. TCRdb ran MiXCR on the PCR reads. The data contain tens of thousands of clones, approximately 19% of them singletons. Among the patients, none had received any treatment before thyroid surgery. Sequenced sample: blood. Receptor source: a female donor with papillary thyroid cancer or a benign thyroid nodule (not recorded which). Some clones in this sample may be carry-over from other donors' samples.

Many counts were recorded for this clone. The V and J genes are TRBV19 and TRBJ1-4; 7 bases match TRBD1. The germline CDR1 and CDR2 sequences are LNHDA and SQIVND (reference sequence). The CDR3 has 15 residues. J was trimmed by 4 bases and V by 5 bases; bases with no gene match: 7. Written as DNA, the CDR3 is TGTGCCAGTAGTCCTCCGGGACAGCATAATGAAAAACTGTTTTTT. Protein sequence: CASSPPGQHNEKLFF.

This clone was observed a handful of times. The CDR3 spells CASRGNMGNQPQHF. The CDR3 nucleotides read TGTGCCAGTAGGGGTAATATGGGGAATCAGCCCCAGCATTTT. This chain links TRBV19 with TRBJ1-5, with D unclear. Trimming removed 6 bases from V and 4 bases from J, with 13 bases in between. The CDR3 covers 14 residues. Germline CDR1 and CDR2: LNHDA and SQIVND (reference sequence). The full variable domain, completed using reference TRBV19 and TRBJ1-5, is DGGITQSPKYLFRKEGQNVTLSCEQNLNHDAMYWYRQDPGQGLRLIYYSQIVNDFQKGDIAEGYSVSREKKESFPLTVTSAQKNPTAFYLCASRGNMGNQPQHFGDGTRLSIL.

This clone was detected ten times or more. This chain links TRBV11-2 with TRBJ1-2; 7 nucleotides match TRBD1. The CDR3 length is 13 residues. Per the germline V gene, CDR1 is SGHAT and CDR2 is FQNNGV. V shed 5 bases, J shed 3 bases, and the junction held 3 bases outside the gene matches. The CDR3 sequence: CASSETGDYGYTF. CDR3 coding DNA: TGTGCCAGCAGCGAAACAGGGGACTATGGCTACACCTTC.

This clone was picked up many times. This CDR3 reads CASSLVENYGYTF. As DNA, the CDR3 is TGTGCCAGCAGCTTAGTGGAAAACTATGGCTACACCTTC. This rearrangement joins TRBV7-2 to TRBJ1-2; no clear D. The germline gives CDR1 SGHTA, CDR2 FQGNSA. Trimming stripped 1 base from V and 2 bases from J, with 5 bases between. CDR3 length equals 13 residues.

This clone was picked up a small number of times. The junction departs from germline at one end; a sequencing error may be responsible. This chain links TRBV24-1 with TRBJ2-1; no clear D. Germline V gene sequence: CDR1 KGHDR, CDR2 SFDVKD. The CDR3 runs to 13 residues. CDR3 bases: TGTGCCACCAGTGACCACACGAAGGATGAGCAATTCTTC. It specifies CATSDHTKDEQFF.

This clone was observed a few times. This rearrangement joins TRBV6-1 to TRBJ2-7, with D unresolved. Germline-derived CDR1 and CDR2 are MNHNS and SASEGT. Trimming took off 4 bases at V and 3 bases at J, with 10 bases between the two ends. This CDR3 comprises 13 residues. CDR3 in amino acids: CASSVERSYEQYF. The DNA of the CDR3 is TGTGCCAGCAGTGTCGAGAGGAGCTACGAGCAGTACTTC.

The CDR3 DNA is TGTGCCAGCAGCCTCGGACTAGGAGAGACCCAGTACTTC. Its translation: CASSLGLGETQYF. This chain joins TRBV11-2 and TRBJ2-5, with TRBD2 matching 7 bases. V was clipped by 5 bases and J by 4 bases; unmatched bases: 4. The V gene's germline CDR1 is SGHAT and CDR2 FQNNGV. The CDR3 loop spans 13 amino acids.

The chain is built from TRBV6-1 and TRBJ2-7; D is possibly TRBD2 (7 bases). Germline-derived CDR1 and CDR2 are MNHNS and SASEGT. The CDR3 covers 15 residues. V gave up 5 bases and J gave up 0 bases, with 14 bases separating them. The CDR3 is CASSRGAGVSYEQYF. Here the CDR3 DNA reads TGTGCCAGCAGTAGGGGGGCGGGAGTCTCCTACGAGCAGTACTTC.

This clone was seen repeatedly, ten times or more. V usage is TRBV4-1 and J usage is TRBJ2-3, with 8 nucleotides matching TRBD2. The germline gives CDR1 MGHRA, CDR2 YSYEKL. The CDR3 extends over 19 amino acids. The V segment lost 1 base and the J segment 1 base; nucleotides outside the gene matches: 13. In DNA, the CDR3 is TGCGCCAGCAGCCAAGTGGGTGAGTCAGCGGGGGATCGCACAGATACGCAGTATTTT. It encodes CASSQVGESAGDRTDTQYF.

This clone was recorded a few times. The V gene is TRBV25-1, the J gene TRBJ2-7; D tentatively reads TRBD1 or TRBD2 (7 bases each). The V and J ends lost 6 bases and 3 bases respectively, with 15 bases between them. The CDR3 covers 14 residues. CDR1 MGHDK and CDR2 SYGVNS come from the germline V gene. CDR3 bases: TGTGCCAGCAGGGGGAGGGGGCAATACTACGAGCAGTACTTC. Translating it yields CASRGRGQYYEQYF.

Ten or more counts support this clone. V is TRBV28 and J is TRBJ2-7; D possibly matches TRBD1 or TRBD2 (5 bases each). With 5 bases removed from V and 6 bases from J, the gap between germline ends came to 17 bases. This CDR3 region has 14 residues. CDR1 and CDR2 (germline): MDHEN, SYDVKM. The CDR3 loop reads CASSTLGAESEQYF. The CDR3 bases are TGTGCCAGCAGTACCCTCGGGGCCGAGAGCGAGCAGTACTTC.

This chain connects TRBV5-1 to TRBJ1-4, with a tentative D call TRBD1 (6 bases). Germline loops: CDR1 SGHRS, CDR2 YFSETQ. There are 15 residues in the CDR3. The V gene lost 1 base and the J gene lost 8 bases, with 15 bases spanning the gap. The CDR3 nucleotides read TGCGCCAGCAGCTTGTACCGGGGGCTAGACGAAAAACTGTTTTTT. As protein: CASSLYRGLDEKLFF. Full variable domain (remainder filled in from reference TRBV5-1 and TRBJ1-4): KAGVTQTPRYLIKTRGQQVTLSCSPISGHRSVSWYQQTPGQGLQFLFEYFSETQRNKGNFPGRFSGRQFSNSRSEMNVSTLELGDSALYLCASSLYRGLDEKLFFGSGTQLSVL.

The genes are TRBV20-1 and TRBJ2-5; 8 bases are shared with TRBD2. Looked up from germline, CDR1 is DFQATT and CDR2 is SNEGSKA (reference sequence). V gave up 4 bases and J gave up 1 base; unmatched junction bases: 20. This CDR3 region has 19 residues. Here the CDR3 DNA reads TGCAGTGCTACCGAATATAGGAGCGGGGGAACGGTGATCCAAGAGACCCAGTACTTC. Protein sequence: CSATEYRSGGTVIQETQYF.

By share, this clone ranks as medium-sized. The chain carries TRBV6-1 and TRBJ2-1; 8 nucleotides match TRBD1. The CDR3 sequence is 13 residues long. Trimming removed 2 bases from V and 14 bases from J; junction bases left unmatched: 8. Germline CDR1 MNHNS, CDR2 SASEGT. For the CDR3, the DNA is TGTGCCAGCAGTGAAATCAGGGGGCATTGTGAGTTCTTC. Translating gives CASSEIRGHCEFF.

This clone has a handful of counts. The V gene is TRBV6-1, the J gene TRBJ1-5; D is perhaps TRBD1 (6 bases). CDR3 size: 14 residues. Per the germline V gene, CDR1 is MNHNS and CDR2 is SASEGT. The V and J ends lost 10 bases and 4 bases respectively, with 17 bases between them. The CDR3 spells CATFAGQTNQPQHF. Here the CDR3 DNA reads TGTGCCACCTTTGCCGGACAGACAAATCAGCCCCAGCATTTT.

The rearrangement links TRBV12-3 or TRBV12-4 to TRBJ1-1; D ambiguous. This CDR3 has 12 amino acids. The CDR3: CACSLAGTEAFF. In DNA, the CDR3 is TGTGCTTGCAGTTTGGCGGGCACTGAAGCTTTCTTT.

V is TRBV2 and J is TRBJ2-3; 12 bases align to TRBD1. This CDR3 comprises 16 residues. Looked up from germline, CDR1 is SNHLY and CDR2 is FYNNEI. J was trimmed by 6 bases and V by 7 bases; bases with no gene match: 11. The CDR3 region is CASTHAGQGAGDTQYF. The CDR3 region has the DNA TGTGCCAGCACCCACGCGGGACAGGGGGCGGGTGATACGCAGTATTTT.

This clone has at least ten counts. The chain links TRBV7-3 to TRBJ2-3; D remains unclear. CDR1 is SGHTA, CDR2 FQGTGA, per germline. The CDR3 is 13 residues long. V lost 5 bases and J lost 2, with 8 bases in between. CDR3 region: CASSPGPTDTQYF. CDR3 DNA: TGTGCCAGCAGCCCAGGACCCACAGATACGCAGTATTTT.

The chain employs TRBV9 and TRBJ2-7, with no clear D. The V gene's germline CDR1 is SGDLS and CDR2 YYNGEE. The CDR3 is 14 residues long. V was trimmed by 0 bases and J by 3 bases, leaving 10 bases between them. The CDR3 region is CASSVDPRNYEQYF. The CDR3 DNA reads as TGTGCCAGCAGCGTAGATCCCCGTAACTACGAGCAGTACTTC.

This clone appeared many times. The chain recombines TRBV7-3 with TRBJ2-1; 8 nucleotides agree with TRBD2. The V segment lost 1 base and the J segment 4 bases; nucleotides outside the gene matches: 3. CDR3 size: 15 residues. Germline CDR1 is SGHTA and CDR2 is FQGTGA. In DNA, the CDR3 is TGTGCCAGCAGCTTAAGTAGCGGGGAGTACAATGAGCAGTTCTTC. Amino acids: CASSLSSGEYNEQFF.

This clone was counted many times. The gene calls are TRBV4-2 and TRBJ1-6; D unclear. The CDR3 consists of 15 residues. In germline, CDR1 is LGHNA, CDR2 YNFKEQ. The germline V and J ends were trimmed by 4 bases and 8 bases, with 15 bases remaining between them. CDR3 loop: CASSPPRDKYSPLHF. DNA for the CDR3: TGTGCCAGCAGCCCCCCCAGAGATAAGTATTCACCCCTCCACTTT.

In this sample, this clone turned up a few times. CDR3 sequence: CASSQTEAAEAFF. CDR3 sequence (DNA): TGCGCCAGCAGCCAAACAGAAGCGGCTGAAGCTTTCTTT. This chain links TRBV4-1 with TRBJ1-1; D uncertain. CDR3 length: 13 residues. The V gene lost 2 bases and the J gene lost 6 bases, with 10 bases spanning the gap. In germline, CDR1 is MGHRA, CDR2 YSYEKL.

The chain links TRBV6-5 to TRBJ2-7; D call uncertain. Deletions cut 4 bases from V and 2 bases from J, with 15 bases between. Germline V gene data show CDR1 as MNHEY and CDR2 as SVGAGI. The CDR3 runs to 15 residues. As DNA, the CDR3 is TGTGCCAGCAGTTCCGAATTCCGTAGTGCCTACGAGCAGTACTTC. This translates into CASSSEFRSAYEQYF.

Ten or more counts support this clone. This same CDR3 is encoded by further DNA sequences in the sample. CDR3 loop: CASSFGGGDQPQHF. The DNA of the CDR3 is TGTGCCAGCAGTTTTGGGGGGGGGGATCAGCCCCAGCATTTT. The rearrangement links TRBV27 to TRBJ1-5; D possibly corresponds to TRBD1 (5 bases). Germline V gives CDR1 MNHEY, CDR2 SMNVEV (reference sequence). This CDR3 is built from 14 residues. V dropped 3 bases and J dropped 5 bases, with 11 bases sitting between them.

This clone was observed a handful of times. The CDR3 loop reads CASSPPGLADYNEQFF. The CDR3 nucleotides read TGTGCCAGCAGCCCTCCGGGACTAGCGGATTACAATGAGCAGTTCTTC. This rearrangement joins TRBV9 to TRBJ2-1; TRBD2 matches at 11 bases. This CDR3 comprises 16 residues. Trimming took 4 bases from V and 4 from J; bases not matched to a gene: 7. Germline V CDR1 and CDR2: SGDLS, YYNGEE.

This clone appeared many times. V gene TRBV11-2 combines with J gene TRBJ2-1, with TRBD2 identical over 16 bases. Germline V gene data show CDR1 as SGHAT and CDR2 as FQNNGV. V gave up 1 base and J gave up 7 bases; unmatched junction bases: 4. There are 17 residues in the CDR3. The CDR3 region has the DNA TGTGCCAGCAGCTTAGTGGGACTAGCGGGGGGGCTAAATGAGCAGTTCTTC. Residues: CASSLVGLAGGLNEQFF. Together with reference TRBV11-2 and TRBJ2-1, the CDR3 gives the full variable domain: EAGVAQSPRYKIIEKRQSVAFWCNPISGHATLYWYQQILGQGPKLLIQFQNNGVVDDSQLPKDRFSAERLKGVDSTLKIQPAKLEDSAVYLCASSLVGLAGGLNEQFFGPGTRLTVL.

This clone came up many times. Written as DNA, the CDR3 is TGTGCCAGCAGTCCCATGGCTGGCACTGAAGCTTTCTTT. This gives the protein CASSPMAGTEAFF. V and J are TRBV27 and TRBJ1-1, with D uncertain. CDR3 length: 13 amino acids. Trimming took 5 bases from V and 4 from J, leaving 11 bases between them. Germline CDR1 is MNHEY and CDR2 is SMNVEV (reference sequence).

Sample share makes this clone medium-sized. The rearrangement joins TRBV6-2 or TRBV6-3 to TRBJ2-7; 7 bases fit TRBD1. Trimming removed 7 bases from V and 0 bases from J; junction bases left unmatched: 6. CDR1 and CDR2 from the germline V gene are MNHEY and SVGEGT. This CDR3 region has 14 residues. CDR3 amino acids: CASNPTGPSYEQYF. DNA for the CDR3: TGTGCCAGCAACCCGACAGGGCCCTCCTACGAGCAGTACTTC.

This clone was recorded at least ten times. The chain employs TRBV25-1 and TRBJ1-1, with a tentative D call TRBD1 (6 bases). The V end lost 0 bases, the J end lost 8 bases, and 7 bases lay between the germline ends. The CDR3 spans 12 residues. Germline-derived CDR1 and CDR2 are MGHDK and SYGVNS. For the CDR3, the DNA is TGTGCCAGCAGTGAATACGGGACAGAAGCTTTCTTT. Amino acid sequence: CASSEYGTEAFF.